These T cell receptor beta chains were read from a single sample in a study of blood T cell repertoires in COVID-19. The protocol was immunoSEQ multiplex PCR, while the TCRdb copy is restricted to in-frame clones and leaves out a portion. The data show 160,000 or so clones, 80% to 90% seen once. The sample consisted of peripheral blood. Receptors originate from a man between 60 and 75 years old with acute or convalescent COVID-19. Both conserved end residues are part of each CDR3. The D gene is left open where the match is weak. Only some rows state a clone size, as once, few, many or a class for expanded clones.

>TRBV18|TRBD1|TRBJ2-5|-|14
TGTGCCAGCTCACAACAGGGGTTCCAAGAGACCCAGTACTTC
CASSQQGFQETQYF
>TRBV24-1|TRBD1|TRBJ1-2|-|13
TGTGCCACCGGGACAGGGGGGATCTATGGCTACACCTTC
CATGTGGIYGYTF
>TRBV6-1|-|TRBJ2-2|-|14
TGTGCCAGCAGTGAAAAGGGGCCGACCGGGGAGCTGTTTTTT
CASSEKGPTGELFF
>TRBV27|TRBD1|TRBJ1-2|few|14
TGTGCCAGCAGTCGTATGGGACAGCAAAGCGGCTACACCTTC
CASSRMGQQSGYTF
>TRBV12-5|TRBD1|TRBJ2-1|-|11
TGTGCTAGTGGTTTGCGGGACAGGAAGTTCTTC
CASGLRDRKFF
>TRBV19|TRBD2|TRBJ2-1|-|16
TGTGCCAGTAGTTTGGGGGGGAATTCGCCGGTCGATGAGCAGTTCTTC
CASSLGGNSPVDEQFF
>TRBV11-2|-|TRBJ2-3|-|16
TGTGCCAGCAGCTTAGGGACCCGGGGGAGCACAGATACGCAGTATTTT
CASSLGTRGSTDTQYF
>TRBV25-1|-|TRBJ1-6|-|12
TGTGCCAGCAGGAACACAGATTCACCCCTCCACTTT
CASRNTDSPLHF
>TRBV4-2|TRBD1|TRBJ1-4|once|14
TGTGCCAGCAGCCCGGGACAGCCTAATGAAAAACTGTTTTTT
CASSPGQPNEKLFF
>TRBV12-3/TRBV12-4|-|TRBJ2-1|-|13
TGTGCCAGCACCTGGGGCCTTTTGAATGAGCAGTTCTTC
CASTWGLLNEQFF
>TRBV6-2/TRBV6-3|TRBD1|TRBJ1-2|-|14
TGTGCCAGCAGTGGTATGACAGGGTTCTATGGCTACACCTTC
CASSGMTGFYGYTF
>TRBV19|-|TRBJ1-5|-|13
TGTGCCAGTAGCCGGACAGAAAATCAGCCCCAGCATTTT
CASSRTENQPQHF
>TRBV3-1/TRBV3-2|-|TRBJ2-1|-|15
TGTGCCAGCAGCCAAGCCGGTAGCTCCTACAATGAGCAGTTCTTC
CASSQAGSSYNEQFF
>TRBV3-1/TRBV3-2|-|TRBJ1-2|-|14
TGTGCCAGCAGCCAAGAGAAGGACGGGGATGGCTACACCTTC
CASSQEKDGDGYTF
>TRBV3-1/TRBV3-2|-|TRBJ2-1|-|12
TGTGCCAGCAGCCCCGTAGCCGATGAGCAGTTCTTC
CASSPVADEQFF
>TRBV6-1|TRBD2|TRBJ2-1|few|14
TGTGCCAGCAGTGAACCCCGGGGGGGGAATGAGCAGTTCTTC
CASSEPRGGNEQFF
>TRBV13|TRBD1|TRBJ1-1|once|15
TGTGCCAGCAGCAGTCAGCAGGGGGCTATCACTGAAGCTTTCTTT
CASSSQQGAITEAFF
>TRBV19|-|TRBJ1-2|-|14
TGTGCCAGTAGAGACGGACAGTTAAACTATGGCTACACCTTC
CASRDGQLNYGYTF
>TRBV4-3|-|TRBJ1-6|-|17
TGCGCCAGCAGCCCAGGAGGGACTTTCCGGCATAATTCACCCCTCCACTTT
CASSPGGTFRHNSPLHF
>TRBV6-4|TRBD1|TRBJ1-1|-|14
TGTGCCAGCAGGGGGACAGGGAGGAACACTGAAGCTTTCTTT
CASRGTGRNTEAFF
>TRBV5-1|-|TRBJ1-6|-|13
TGCGCCAGCAGCCGGGAAACACGGTCACCCCTCCACTTT
CASSRETRSPLHF
>TRBV5-1|TRBD1|TRBJ2-2|few|15
TGCGCCAGCAGCTCCCGGGACAGGAACACCGGGGAGCTGTTTTTT
CASSSRDRNTGELFF
>TRBV3-1/TRBV3-2|-|TRBJ1-3|-|18
TGTGCCAGCAGCCTCTTACAGGGAAGGGGCAGCTCTGGAAACACCATATATTTT
CASSLLQGRGSSGNTIYF
>TRBV18|-|TRBJ2-3|-|16
TGTGCCAGCTCCCTTTTCGACAGCCGGGGCACAGATACGCAGTATTTT
CASSLFDSRGTDTQYF
>TRBV5-1|-|TRBJ1-4|few|14
TGCGCCAGCAGCGGCCTGACAACTAATGAAAAACTGTTTTTT
CASSGLTTNEKLFF
>TRBV18|TRBD1|TRBJ1-1|-|17
TGTGCCAGCTCACCACGAAACAGGGGGCGAGGGTCCAATGAAGCTTTCTTT
CASSPRNRGRGSNEAFF